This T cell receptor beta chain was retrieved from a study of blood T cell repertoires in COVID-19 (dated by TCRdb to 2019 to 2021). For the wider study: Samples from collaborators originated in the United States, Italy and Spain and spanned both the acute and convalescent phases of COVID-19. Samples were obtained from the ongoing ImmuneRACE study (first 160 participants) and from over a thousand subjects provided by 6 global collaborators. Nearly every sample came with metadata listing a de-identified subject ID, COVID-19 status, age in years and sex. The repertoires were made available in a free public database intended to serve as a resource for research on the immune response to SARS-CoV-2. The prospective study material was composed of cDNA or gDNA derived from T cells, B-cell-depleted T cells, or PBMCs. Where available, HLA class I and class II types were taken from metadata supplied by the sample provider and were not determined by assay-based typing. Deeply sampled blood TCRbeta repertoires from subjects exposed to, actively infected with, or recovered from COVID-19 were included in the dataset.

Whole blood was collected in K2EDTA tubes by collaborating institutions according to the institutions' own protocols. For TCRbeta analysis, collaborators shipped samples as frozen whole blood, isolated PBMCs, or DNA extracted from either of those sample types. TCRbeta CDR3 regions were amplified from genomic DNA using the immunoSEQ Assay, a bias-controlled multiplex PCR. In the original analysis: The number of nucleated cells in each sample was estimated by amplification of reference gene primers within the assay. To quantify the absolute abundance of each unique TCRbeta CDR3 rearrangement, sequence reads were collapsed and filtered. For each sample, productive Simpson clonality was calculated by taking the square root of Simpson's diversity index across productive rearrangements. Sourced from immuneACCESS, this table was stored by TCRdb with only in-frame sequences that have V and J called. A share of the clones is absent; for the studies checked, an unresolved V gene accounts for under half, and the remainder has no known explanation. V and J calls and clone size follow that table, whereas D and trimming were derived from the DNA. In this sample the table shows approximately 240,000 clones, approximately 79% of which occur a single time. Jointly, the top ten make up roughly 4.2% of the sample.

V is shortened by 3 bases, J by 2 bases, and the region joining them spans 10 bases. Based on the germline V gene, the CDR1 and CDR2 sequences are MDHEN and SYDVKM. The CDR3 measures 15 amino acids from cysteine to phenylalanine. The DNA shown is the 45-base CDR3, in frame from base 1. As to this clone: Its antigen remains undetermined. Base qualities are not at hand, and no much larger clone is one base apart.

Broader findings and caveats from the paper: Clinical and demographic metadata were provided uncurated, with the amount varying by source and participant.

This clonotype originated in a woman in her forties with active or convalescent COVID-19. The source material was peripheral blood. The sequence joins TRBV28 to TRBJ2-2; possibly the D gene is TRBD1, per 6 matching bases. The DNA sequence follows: TGTGCCAGCAGTTTTTCGGGACATAACACCGGGGAGCTGTTTTTT. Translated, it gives CASSFSGHNTGELFF.